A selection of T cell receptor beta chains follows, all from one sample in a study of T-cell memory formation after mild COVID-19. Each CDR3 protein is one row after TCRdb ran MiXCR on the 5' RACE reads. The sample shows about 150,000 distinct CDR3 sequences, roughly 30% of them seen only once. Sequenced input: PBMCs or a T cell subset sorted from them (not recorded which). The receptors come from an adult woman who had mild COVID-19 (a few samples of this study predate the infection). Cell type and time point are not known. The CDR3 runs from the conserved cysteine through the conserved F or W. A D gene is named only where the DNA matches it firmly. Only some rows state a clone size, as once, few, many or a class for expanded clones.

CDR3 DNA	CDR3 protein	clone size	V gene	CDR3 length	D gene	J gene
TGTGCCAGCAGCTCAACCGGGACAGCGTGGGACGAGCAGTACTTC	CASSSTGTAWDEQYF	few	TRBV7-8	15	TRBD1	TRBJ2-7
TGTGCCAGCAGCTTAATTGGGACTAGCCGTGAGAATGAGCAGTTCTTC	CASSLIGTSRENEQFF	few	TRBV7-3	16	TRBD2	TRBJ2-1
TGCAGTGCTCCGGCGGGACTAGCATTTGAGACCCAGTACTTC	CSAPAGLAFETQYF	NA	TRBV20-1	14	TRBD2	TRBJ2-5
TGTGCCAGCTCACTCGAGGGGGGGCCCTACGAGCAGTACTTC	CASSLEGGPYEQYF	NA	TRBV18	14	NA	TRBJ2-7
TGTGCCAGCAGTTTTTTGGAACGATCCTACGAGCAGTACTTC	CASSFLERSYEQYF	NA	TRBV27	14	NA	TRBJ2-7
TGTGCCACCAGCGGGACGGTCAGCGGGGAGCTGTTTTTT	CATSGTVSGELFF	few	TRBV24-1	13	NA	TRBJ2-2
TGCAGTGCTAGAAAACAGGAGAGCTCCTACGAGCAGTACTTC	CSARKQESSYEQYF	NA	TRBV20-1	14	NA	TRBJ2-7
TGTGCCAGCAGAAGGACTACCGAATACGAGCAGTACTTC	CASRRTTEYEQYF	NA	TRBV2	13	NA	TRBJ2-7
TGCAGTGCTACCCGGGCCCCCACAGATACGCAGTATTTT	CSATRAPTDTQYF	few	TRBV20-1	13	NA	TRBJ2-3
TGTGCCAGCAGCTTCGAGGTTGAACTACACTACGAGCAGTACTTC	CASSFEVELHYEQYF	NA	TRBV7-2	15	NA	TRBJ2-7
TGTGCCAGCAGCGTAGACGGGGGAGGGAACATTCAGTACTTC	CASSVDGGGNIQYF	NA	TRBV9	14	TRBD2	TRBJ2-4
TGTGCCATCAGTGACCCCCGGGGGGCTCAAGAGACCCAGTACTTC	CAISDPRGAQETQYF	NA	TRBV10-3	15	NA	TRBJ2-5
TGTGCCAGCAGCGCCGGGACAGGCGGGACCTACGAGCAGTACTTC	CASSAGTGGTYEQYF	NA	TRBV7-6	15	TRBD1	TRBJ2-7
TGTGCCAGCAGCGTTGATCCAGGGGGCCCCGGGGAGCTGTTTTTT	CASSVDPGGPGELFF	NA	TRBV7-3	15	TRBD1	TRBJ2-2
TGTGCCAGCAGCCACACCCGGACAGAAAAGAGTAATGGCTACACCTTC	CASSHTRTEKSNGYTF	NA	TRBV9	16	NA	TRBJ1-2
TGCGCCAGCAGCCAACAGGACAGCCTCCTTTTCGCCTACAATGAGCAGTTCTTC	CASSQQDSLLFAYNEQFF	few	TRBV4-1	18	NA	TRBJ2-1
TGCGCCAGCAGCTTGGTGCGAGGGGACGGCTACGAGCAGTACTTC	CASSLVRGDGYEQYF	NA	TRBV5-1	15	NA	TRBJ2-7
TGTGCCAGCAGCTTAGTGGGACAGGGAGACACTGAAGCTTTCTTT	CASSLVGQGDTEAFF	NA	TRBV7-9	15	TRBD1	TRBJ1-1
TGTGCCAGCAGCTTTGGGGGGACAGGAGAGACCCAGTACTTC	CASSFGGTGETQYF	NA	TRBV11-2	14	TRBD1	TRBJ2-5
TGCAGTGCTTGGGAGCGGGGAATGCACTATAGCACAGATACGCAGTATTTT	CSAWERGMHYSTDTQYF	few	TRBV20-1	17	TRBD2	TRBJ2-3
TGTGCCACTGGGGTCCCAGGGTCCACAGATACGCAGTATTTT	CATGVPGSTDTQYF	few	TRBV24-1	14	NA	TRBJ2-3
TGTGCCAGTAGTCCAACTTGGGGGAGCAATGAGCAGTTCTTC	CASSPTWGSNEQFF	NA	TRBV19	14	NA	TRBJ2-1
TGTGCCAGCAGTCCAGAAACCCTAGCGGGAGGGCCGAATGAGCAGTTCTTC	CASSPETLAGGPNEQFF	many	TRBV6-2/TRBV6-3	17	TRBD2	TRBJ2-1
TGCAGTGCGCGATTGGGGCCGCTTGTGTCTAATGAAAAACTGTTTTTT	CSARLGPLVSNEKLFF	few	TRBV20-1	16	NA	TRBJ1-4
TGCGCCAGCAGCCACGTTTCAGGACAGGGGAATCAGCCCCAGCATTTT	CASSHVSGQGNQPQHF	many	TRBV4-1	16	TRBD1	TRBJ1-5
TGTGCCAGCAGCGAGCCGACTAGCGGGAGAGAGACCCAGTACTTC	CASSEPTSGRETQYF	NA	TRBV7-6	15	TRBD2	TRBJ2-5
TGTGCCAGCAAGGGACCAAGCACAGATACGCAGTATTTT	CASKGPSTDTQYF	few	TRBV7-2	13	NA	TRBJ2-3
TGCAGCGTTGAAGAGGGGACTGTCTACAATGAGCAGTTCTTC	CSVEEGTVYNEQFF	NA	TRBV29-1	14	NA	TRBJ2-1
TGTGCCAGCAGTCGCGACTGGGGGGCGTCTGCCGAGCAGTACTTC	CASSRDWGASAEQYF	NA	TRBV6-5	15	NA	TRBJ2-7
TGCGCCAGCAGCTTGGAGGCTAGCGGGGGGCCCACAGATACGCAGTATTTT	CASSLEASGGPTDTQYF	many	TRBV5-1	17	TRBD2	TRBJ2-3
TGCGCCAGCAGCTTAGATCAGGGACTGGACAAGTTCTTC	CASSLDQGLDKFF	many	TRBV5-1	13	NA	TRBJ2-1
TGTGCCAGCAGTTACGGCCCCGGGACAGGACTTATGAACACTGAAGCTTTCTTT	CASSYGPGTGLMNTEAFF	few	TRBV6-6	18	TRBD1	TRBJ1-1
TGTGCCAGCAGTACTAACGGGGGCACTGAAGCTTTCTTT	CASSTNGGTEAFF	NA	TRBV6-2/TRBV6-3	13	NA	TRBJ1-1
TGTGCCAGCAGCTTAGAGGCGGATTCACCCCTCCACTTT	CASSLEADSPLHF	NA	TRBV7-2	13	NA	TRBJ1-6
TGCAGTGCTAGAGGCCGACTAGCGGGAGTTGGGGGGGATGAGCAGTTCTTC	CSARGRLAGVGGDEQFF	NA	TRBV20-1	17	TRBD2	TRBJ2-1
TGCGCCAGCAGCTCCCAAGGGCCTCCCGGTGATGGCTACACCTTC	CASSSQGPPGDGYTF	NA	TRBV5-1	15	NA	TRBJ1-2
TGTGCCAGCAGTTTACAGGTGAACTATGGCTACACCTTC	CASSLQVNYGYTF	few	TRBV12-3/TRBV12-4	13	NA	TRBJ1-2
TGTGCCACCAGTGATTTGATGGCGGCGGGCACAGATACGCAGTATTTT	CATSDLMAAGTDTQYF	once	TRBV24-1	16	NA	TRBJ2-3
TGTGCCAGCAGCTCCTCCTGGACTTTGAGCTCCTACAATGAGCAGTTCTTC	CASSSSWTLSSYNEQFF	NA	TRBV7-9	17	NA	TRBJ2-1
TGTGCCACCAGTGATCCTCGACAGGGCGCCTACGAGCAGTACTTC	CATSDPRQGAYEQYF	few	TRBV24-1	15	TRBD1	TRBJ2-7
TGTGCCAGCAGCCCAGTCCCAGGGCCTCAAGAGACCCAGTACTTC	CASSPVPGPQETQYF	NA	TRBV7-9	15	NA	TRBJ2-5
TGTGCCAGCAGTGACGACAGGGCACCAATCAAAAACATTCAGTACTTC	CASSDDRAPIKNIQYF	few	TRBV6-2/TRBV6-3	16	TRBD1	TRBJ2-4
TGTGCCAGCAGCAAACCTGGGAAGAACACCGGGGAGCTGTTTTTT	CASSKPGKNTGELFF	few	TRBV21-1	15	NA	TRBJ2-2
TGTGCCAGCAGTTTAGATTGGCCGACAGGGAGTGAGACCCAGTACTTC	CASSLDWPTGSETQYF	NA	TRBV27	16	TRBD1	TRBJ2-5
TGCGCCAGCAGCTTGGTGGGGAACGGGGCCTGGGGCTCACCCCTCCACTTT	CASSLVGNGAWGSPLHF	NA	TRBV5-1	17	NA	TRBJ1-6
TGTGCCAGTAGTATAGGTCTAGCGGGCACAGATACGCAGTATTTT	CASSIGLAGTDTQYF	NA	TRBV19	15	TRBD2	TRBJ2-3
TGTGCCAGTAGTATGGGCTTTGGAGAGCAGTACTTC	CASSMGFGEQYF	NA	TRBV19	12	NA	TRBJ2-7
TGTGCCAGCAGTAGGACTAGCGGGAGTAAGACCCAGTACTTC	CASSRTSGSKTQYF	once	TRBV7-9	14	TRBD2	TRBJ2-5
TGCAGCGTTGAAAGGGGCCGGACATGGAGACGGGAGGAAAGAGATACGCAGTATTTT	CSVERGRTWRREERDTQYF	NA	TRBV29-1	19	TRBD2	TRBJ2-3
TGCGCCAGCAGCCAAGCCCCTAGCCGGAGCACAGATACGCAGTATTTT	CASSQAPSRSTDTQYF	NA	TRBV4-1	16	NA	TRBJ2-3
TGTGCCAGCACCTACAGTAGCACAGATACGCAGTATTTT	CASTYSSTDTQYF	NA	TRBV7-9	13	NA	TRBJ2-3
TGTGCCAGTAGCCCACTAGCACTTAAGGGCGAGCAGTACTTC	CASSPLALKGEQYF	NA	TRBV19	14	NA	TRBJ2-7
TGTGCCAGCATAGCTAGAGGAGATCCGGCGGACGAGCAGTACTTC	CASIARGDPADEQYF	NA	TRBV12-3/TRBV12-4	15	NA	TRBJ2-7
TGTGCCAGCAGCTCCGGGGCTAGCGGGGGGGTCATCGATACGCAGTATTTT	CASSSGASGGVIDTQYF	NA	TRBV11-2	17	TRBD2	TRBJ2-3